These 21 T cell receptor beta chains were sequenced from one sample in a study of T cell responses to AZD1222 COVID-19 vaccine. Using immunoSEQ multiplex PCR, the repertoire was profiled, and TCRdb retains in-frame clones only, with some absent. Counted here are about 140,000 clones, 85% occurring once; the ten biggest clones make up around 8%. The starting material was peripheral blood, obtained 28 days after the second dose of the MenACWY control vaccine. The receptors derive from an adult who received the MenACWY meningococcal vaccine as a control.

The chain joins TRBV11-2 to TRBJ2-2; the D is unclear. V was cut by 1 base and J by 1 base, with 7 bases left in between. The CDR3 length is 15 residues. The germline CDR1 and CDR2 sequences are SGHAT and FQNNGV. The CDR3 is CASSLGTGNTGELFF. CDR3 in DNA: TGTGCCAGCAGCTTAGGAACTGGGAACACCGGGGAGCTGTTTTTT.

This chain uses TRBV4-3 with TRBJ2-7; D unclear. The CDR3 covers 14 residues. Germline CDR1 is LGHNA and CDR2 is YSLEER. Trimming removed 5 bases at V and 0 bases at J, with 11 bases between. The CDR3 DNA follows: TGCGCCAGCAGCAATTCACGGAGCTCCTACGAGCAGTACTTC. As protein: CASSNSRSSYEQYF.

This chain joins TRBV11-2 and TRBJ1-5; TRBD1 is a possible D gene (6 bases). Germline V gives CDR1 SGHAT, CDR2 FQNNGV. The V end lost 5 bases, the J end lost 0 bases, and 8 bases lay between the germline ends. The CDR3 has 14 amino acids. The CDR3, as DNA: TGTGCCAGCAGCCGGACAGTTAGCAATCAGCCCCAGCATTTT. It specifies CASSRTVSNQPQHF.

The chain uses TRBV29-1 and TRBJ1-4; tentative D call: TRBD1 (5 bases). This CDR3 is built from 14 residues. The germline CDR1 and CDR2 sequences are SQVTM and ANQGSEA. The V gene lost 3 bases and the J gene lost 6 bases, with 14 bases spanning the gap. For the CDR3, the DNA is TGCAGCGTTGAGTCGCAGGGAAGTGATGAAAAACTGTTTTTT. The encoded protein is CSVESQGSDEKLFF.

This clone was seen a few times. The rearrangement links TRBV6-2 or TRBV6-3 to TRBJ2-3, with D perhaps given as TRBD1 or TRBD2 (5 bases each). This CDR3 has 15 amino acids. Germline assignment: CDR1 MNHEY and CDR2 SVGEGT. Trimming stripped 7 bases from V and 6 bases from J, with 20 bases between. The CDR3 region has the DNA TGTGCCAGCACCCCAGGGTTTACTAGTGGGGATACGCAGTATTTT. It encodes CASTPGFTSGDTQYF.

This sequence joins TRBV5-1 and TRBJ2-5; 10 positions agree with TRBD1. The CDR3 loop spans 15 amino acids. Germline V gene sequence: CDR1 SGHRS, CDR2 YFSETQ. Trimming took 3 bases from V and 4 from J; bases not matched to a gene: 6. CDR3 in amino acids: CASSSDRGRGETQYF. The DNA for the CDR3 is TGCGCCAGCAGCTCCGACAGGGGGCGAGGAGAGACCCAGTACTTC.

The chain uses TRBV19 and TRBJ1-2; the D gene is possibly TRBD1 (6 bases). The CDR3 contains 13 residues. CDR1 and CDR2 (germline): LNHDA, SQIVND (reference sequence). V lost 7 bases and J lost 2, with 11 bases in between. The CDR3 region is CASTPGQNYGYTF. CDR3 coding DNA: TGTGCCAGTACCCCAGGACAGAACTATGGCTACACCTTC.

Concerning this clone: An end of the junction differs from the germline gene, which may be a read error. The chain has TRBV4-1 and TRBJ2-7; TRBD1 aligns across 7 bases. This CDR3 contains 14 residues. CDR1 and CDR2 from the germline V gene are MGHRA and YSYEKL. The CDR3, as DNA: TGCGCCAGCAGCCAAGGGGGACAGTCCTCCGAGCAGTACTTC. Encoded protein: CASSQGGQSSEQYF.

This chain joins TRBV24-1 and TRBJ1-5, with a possible D match to TRBD1 (6 bases). Germline V CDR1 and CDR2: KGHDR, SFDVKD. V shed 2 bases and J shed 3 bases, with 10 bases lying between them. The CDR3 is 15 amino acids. The CDR3 loop is CATSDSGTLNQPQHF. CDR3 sequence (DNA): TGTGCCACCAGTGATTCTGGGACACTCAATCAGCCCCAGCATTTT.

The rearrangement joins TRBV2 to TRBJ2-7; no firm D call. CDR3 size: 14 residues. V was clipped by 1 base and J by 2 bases, with 9 bases between them. The germline V gene has CDR1 SNHLY and CDR2 FYNNEI. The CDR3 here is CASSEEVRTYEQYV. Written as DNA, the CDR3 is TGTGCCAGCAGTGAAGAGGTCAGGACCTACGAGCAGTACGTC.

The V gene is TRBV29-1, the J gene TRBJ1-2, with 12 positions matching TRBD1. The germline V gene has CDR1 SQVTM and CDR2 ANQGSEA. The V segment lost 2 bases and the J segment 7 bases; nucleotides outside the gene matches: 5. The CDR3 extends over 14 amino acids. The CDR3, as DNA: TGCAGCGTTGAACGGGACAGGGGGCGGCCTGGCTACACCTTC. It translates to CSVERDRGRPGYTF. Drawing the rest from reference TRBV29-1 and TRBJ1-2, the complete variable domain is SAVISQKPSRDICQRGTSLTIQCQVDSQVTMMFWYRQQPGQSLTLIATANQGSEATYESGFVIDKFPISRPNLTFSTLTVSNMSPEDSSIYLCSVERDRGRPGYTFGSGTRLTVV.

This chain links TRBV4-1 with TRBJ1-2; no clear D. Trimming stripped 2 bases from V and 4 bases from J, with 17 bases between. This CDR3 has 16 amino acids. Germline CDR1 and CDR2: MGHRA and YSYEKL. This CDR3 reads CASSQTDGAGFYGYTF. CDR3 nucleotide sequence: TGCGCCAGCAGCCAAACGGACGGTGCCGGGTTCTATGGCTACACCTTC.

The genes are TRBV24-1 and TRBJ2-2; D perhaps matches TRBD2 (6 bases). The CDR3 loop spans 21 amino acids. Between the trimmed V and J ends, which lost 3 bases and 6 bases, there was a span of 31 bases. CDR1 is KGHDR and CDR2 is SFDVKD in the germline V gene. CDR3 sequence: CATSDTHPRQFAIREAGELFF. The CDR3 coding sequence is TGTGCCACCAGTGATACCCATCCGCGACAGTTCGCTATTAGGGAGGCCGGGGAGCTGTTTTTT.

The chain uses TRBV30 and TRBJ2-5, with 8 nucleotides matching TRBD2. The CDR3 totals 14 residues. Looked up from germline, CDR1 is GTSNPN and CDR2 is SVGIG (reference sequence). V trimming: 4 bases; J trimming: 5 bases; junction bases outside the gene matches: 9. The CDR3 sequence is CAWKTAGGGETQYF. The CDR3 bases are TGTGCCTGGAAAACCGCGGGAGGCGGTGAGACCCAGTACTTC.

The gene calls are TRBV19 and TRBJ2-1; D uncertain. V lost 5 bases and J 6 bases, leaving 11 bases between the germline ends. The CDR3 loop spans 13 amino acids. The germline V gene encodes CDR1 LNHDA and CDR2 SQIVND (reference sequence). Written as DNA, the CDR3 is TGTGCCAGTAGTTTAGGACCTGGCAATGAGCAGTTCTTC. Protein: CASSLGPGNEQFF.

This clone was seen a handful of times. The chain links TRBV15 to TRBJ2-1; D is ambiguous. Germline values: CDR1 LNHNV, CDR2 YYDKDF (reference sequence). V was shortened by 8 bases and J by 3 bases, with 8 bases between the two germline ends. The CDR3 is 12 amino acids. The CDR3 is CATSQDYNEQFF. The CDR3 DNA reads TGTGCCACCTCGCAGGACTACAATGAGCAGTTCTTC.

The chain employs TRBV3-1 (or the pseudogene TRBV3-2) and TRBJ2-2; TRBD1 is a possible D gene (6 bases). The CDR3 is 17 residues long. The V gene's germline CDR1 is LGHDT and CDR2 YNNKEL (reference sequence). Between the trimmed V and J ends, which lost 1 base and 8 bases, there was a span of 20 bases. The CDR3 nucleotides are TGTGCCAGCAGCCAAGTCCAAGTTCGGACAGCGTCTGGGGAGCTGTTTTTT. This codes for CASSQVQVRTASGELFF.

The chain has TRBV9 and TRBJ1-2; D possibly corresponds to TRBD1 (6 bases). Germline values: CDR1 SGDLS, CDR2 YYNGEE. This CDR3 contains 14 residues. The V end lost 5 bases, the J end lost 5 bases, and 16 bases lay between the germline ends. The CDR3 loop reads CASSLTGAGYGYTF. As DNA, the CDR3 is TGTGCCAGCAGTCTAACGGGGGCGGGATATGGCTACACCTTC.

The chain carries TRBV3-1 (or the pseudogene TRBV3-2) and TRBJ1-1; D perhaps matches TRBD1 (5 bases). Per germline, CDR1 LGHDT and CDR2 YNNKEL (reference sequence). The CDR3 is 14 amino acids. The V end was cut by 6 bases, the J end by 2 bases, with 13 bases between. In DNA form, the CDR3 reads TGTGCCAGCAGGCCGGGACCTCTCAACACTGAAGCTTTCTTT. Residues: CASRPGPLNTEAFF.

The V call is TRBV18, the J call TRBJ1-1; D may be TRBD1 (5 bases). The CDR3 totals 12 residues. Germline V CDR1 and CDR2: KGHSH, LQKENI. Trimming left V 8 bases short and J 4 bases short, with 11 bases between. The CDR3 sequence is CASRGGRTEAFF. The CDR3 nucleotides read TGTGCCAGCCGGGGGGGTCGCACTGAAGCTTTCTTT.

CDR3 sequence (DNA): TGTGCCAGTAGTATAGGGCCCGTCCAGGATGAGCAGTTCTTC. As protein: CASSIGPVQDEQFF. The chain couples TRBV19 to TRBJ2-1; D gene unclear. CDR1 is LNHDA and CDR2 is SQIVND in the germline V gene (reference sequence). V was shortened by 1 base and J by 8 bases, with 12 bases between the two germline ends. This CDR3 contains 14 residues.